The rows below give T cell receptor beta chains drawn from one sample of a study of cytomegalovirus exposure and HLA in healthy donors. Method: immunoSEQ multiplex PCR; TCRdb's copy keeps in-frame clones and lacks some. The sample lists 180,000 or so clones; over 65% were seen once. The sample consisted of PBMCs. These receptors were obtained from a man in his late teens or twenties in good health and CMV-seronegative. Both conserved end residues are part of each CDR3. D genes are given only for firm matches. Clone size is not always given. Where it is, it says once, few, many or a class for expanded clones.

>NA|TRBV2|NA|TRBJ1-1
TGTGCCAGCAGTGAAGATAGGACAGAGAACACTGAAGCTTTCTTT
CASSEDRTENTEAFF
>TRBD1|TRBV18|NA|TRBJ1-1
TGTGCCAGCTCACCGGGACAGGGCCACACTGAAGCTTTCTTT
CASSPGQGHTEAFF
>NA|TRBV2|NA|TRBJ2-7
TGTGCCAGCAGTGAAGGGAGCAGGGGTTCATACGAGCAGTACTTC
CASSEGSRGSYEQYF
>TRBD1|TRBV7-9|NA|TRBJ1-4
TGTGCCAGCAGCTTGGGACAGGCAAAGAATGAAAAACTGTTTTTT
CASSLGQAKNEKLFF
>NA|TRBV28|few|TRBJ2-1
TGTGCCAGCAGTTTATTGGCTCCGAATGAGCAGTTCTTC
CASSLLAPNEQFF
>NA|TRBV6-5|NA|TRBJ1-2
TGTGCCAGCAGTTCCACAGCGGGACGTCGTGGCTACACCTTC
CASSSTAGRRGYTF
>NA|TRBV5-4|once|TRBJ2-1
TGTGCCAGCAGCTTGGCGCGCGAGCAGTTCTTC
CASSLAREQFF
>NA|TRBV5-6|NA|TRBJ2-5
TGTGCCAGCAGGGGGCTGGTGGAGACCCAGTACTTC
CASRGLVETQYF
>NA|TRBV7-8|NA|TRBJ1-1
TGTGCCAGCAGCTTAAGGATGTCAGGGGAGGGAGCTTTCTTT
CASSLRMSGEGAFF
>TRBD1|TRBV18|NA|TRBJ1-2
TGTGCCAGCTCACCTGGGACAGGGGGGTATGGCTACACCTTC
CASSPGTGGYGYTF
>NA|TRBV5-4|NA|TRBJ1-1
TGTGCCAGCAGCCCTGGCCTGAACACTGAAGCTTTCTTT
CASSPGLNTEAFF
>NA|TRBV27|NA|TRBJ2-7
TGTGCCAGCAGTTCCCGGACAACGGTTACCTACGAGCAGTACTTC
CASSSRTTVTYEQYF
>TRBD1|TRBV27|NA|TRBJ1-1
TGTGCCAGCAGGTCCGCCCGACAGGGTGGGTCGCTGAGTACTGAAGCTTTCTTT
CASRSARQGGSLSTEAFF
>NA|TRBV27|NA|TRBJ2-7
TGTGCCAGCAGTCATTCGGAGGGTTACGAGCAGTACTTC
CASSHSEGYEQYF
>NA|TRBV7-8|NA|TRBJ2-1
TGTGCCAGCAGCCCCTACTCCGACAATGAGCAGTTCTTC
CASSPYSDNEQFF
>NA|TRBV5-6|NA|TRBJ2-7
TGTGCCAGCAGGCCGGGACATTCCTACGAGCAGTACTTC
CASRPGHSYEQYF
>TRBD2|TRBV7-2|NA|TRBJ2-7
TGTGCCAGCAGCTCTCCCTTAGCGGGACGGTGGTACTTC
CASSSPLAGRWYF
>TRBD2|TRBV7-6|NA|TRBJ2-7
TGTGCCAGCAGCTGGACTAGCGGGAACTGGGAGCAGTACTTC
CASSWTSGNWEQYF
>NA|TRBV6-6|NA|TRBJ1-5
TGTGCCAGCACCACCCGGGGTTATAGCAATCAGCCCCAGCATTTT
CASTTRGYSNQPQHF
>TRBD2|TRBV9|NA|TRBJ2-1
TGTGCCAGCAGCGCGACTAGCGGGAGCTCCTACAATGAGCAGTTCTTC
CASSATSGSSYNEQFF
>NA|TRBV9|few|TRBJ2-5
TGTGCCAGCAGCGTCGGAAAGGCAGCGCGGACCCAGTACTTC
CASSVGKAARTQYF
>NA|TRBV27|NA|TRBJ1-5
TGTGCCAGCAGTTCCAACGCGGGGGTTTTACAGCCCCAGCATTTT
CASSSNAGVLQPQHF
>NA|TRBV5-1|NA|TRBJ2-6
TGCGCCAGCAATCAGGTCTCTGGGGCCAACGTCCTGACTTTC
CASNQVSGANVLTF
>NA|TRBV29-1|NA|TRBJ2-6
TGCAGCGCCAGGACTTTTTCAACTGGGGCCAACGTCCTGACTTTC
CSARTFSTGANVLTF
>TRBD2|TRBV2|few|TRBJ2-7
TGTGCCAGCAGTGATGGGAGCGGGGGGGCCTACGAGCAGTACTTC
CASSDGSGGAYEQYF